This TCR beta chain was observed in a study of T cells in tumors after PD-1 blockade. Turning to the study itself: Patients had no prior checkpoint blockade, systemic immunosuppressants, or anti-cancer therapy within 4 weeks.

Time point defined: first of two pre-therapy site-matched biopsies 2 to 3 months apart. Tumor or blood genomic DNA was sequenced, with inputs of about 616 ng to 6,004 ng. The CDR3 extends over 14 amino acids. V was cut by 2 bases and J by 0 bases, with 7 bases left in between. Germline V gene data show CDR1 as MNHNS and CDR2 as SASEGT. TCRdb's copy holds only in-frame clones and misses some; the assay was immunoSEQ multiplex PCR. The data contain 4,000 to 5,000 clones, nearly 75% of them singletons. Broader study findings: Clonal replacement, not reinvigoration, is suggested for expanded exhausted CD8+ clones after therapy. Some novel exhausted tumor clones appeared in pre-treatment blood, suggesting peripheral recruitment.

With regard to this clone: Its antigen remains unidentified.

The starting material was tumor tissue, obtained before anti-PD-1 treatment. This clonotype was sampled from a human donor with basal cell carcinoma. The V and J genes are TRBV6-1 and TRBJ1-2, with D unresolved. The CDR3 is CASSELPANYGYTF. The CDR3 bases are TGTGCCAGCAGTGAACTACCAGCTAACTATGGCTACACCTTC.